Each of the 12 T cell receptor beta chains below was sequenced from the same sample in a study of tumor and adjacent non-tumor tissue in lung cancer. No cell sorting was done before RNA was extracted from the tissue. Three rounds of nested PCR, following a modified ARM-PCR protocol, produced the TCRbeta library. MiXCR, applied by TCRdb to the multiplex PCR reads, yields one record per CDR3 protein. Altogether 90,000 to 110,000 distinct CDR3 sequences are present, roughly 80% being singletons, with the ten largest covering 35% to 40%. Sequencing input: lung tumor tissue. These receptors were obtained from an older woman with non-small cell lung cancer.

In the case of this clonotype: This may arise from a read error, as a much more abundant clone is one base away. CDR3 sequence: CSARDSASGALGDTQYF. CDR3 coding DNA: TGCAGTGCTAGAGATTCGGCTAGCGGGGCCCTCGGAGATACGCAGTATTTT. The genes are TRBV20-1 and TRBJ2-3; 9 bases line up with TRBD2. The V gene's germline CDR1 is DFQATT and CDR2 SNEGSKA (reference sequence). Unmatched junction bases numbered 12, after V lost 0 bases and J lost 5 bases. The CDR3 extends over 17 amino acids.

CDR3 sequence: CASSLGWDRVPYEQYF. The CDR3, as DNA: TGTGCCAGCAGCTTAGGATGGGACCGGGTCCCCTACGAGCAGTACTTC. This chain uses TRBV11-3 with TRBJ2-7; D may match TRBD1 or TRBD2 (5 bases each). Germline loops: CDR1 SGHNT, CDR2 YENEEA. The CDR3 is 16 residues long. V lost 1 base, J lost 2 bases, and 15 bases lay in between.

The sample holds one count of this clonotype. The germline gene is not matched at one end of the junction; a read error may be the cause. J is TRBJ2-7 and V is TRBV11-2; 10 nucleotides match TRBD2. Per the germline V gene, CDR1 is SGHAT and CDR2 is FQNNGV. This CDR3 is 14 amino acids long. The CDR3 nucleotides read TGTGCCGGCAGCCCCACTAGCGGGATTTACGAGCAGTACTTC. Encoded protein: CAGSPTSGIYEQYF.

About this clonotype itself: An end of the junction differs from the germline gene, which may be a read error. The J gene is TRBJ2-1, the V gene TRBV20-1; 10 bases line up with TRBD2. This CDR3 comprises 15 residues. CDR1 is DFQATT, CDR2 SNEGSKA, per germline (reference sequence). CDR3 sequence: CSARRSGRGRGDQLF. The CDR3 DNA follows: TGCAGTGCTAGAAGAAGCGGGAGGGGTCGGGGTGATCAGCTCTTC.

As regards this clonotype: At one of its ends the junction is not consistent with the germline gene, which may arise from a read error. This rearrangement joins TRBV20-1 to TRBJ2-3; D not certain. In germline, CDR1 is DFQATT, CDR2 SNEGSKA (reference sequence). The CDR3 length is 13 residues. The CDR3 DNA sequence: TGCAGTACTACGGACGCAGTTCCAGACACGCAGTATTTT. It encodes CSTTDAVPDTQYF.

As concerns this clonotype: At one of its ends the junction is not consistent with the germline gene, which may arise from a read error. V gene TRBV29-1 combines with J gene TRBJ1-5; 7 bases fit TRBD1. The CDR3 is 14 amino acids. CDR1 is SQVTM and CDR2 is ANQGSEA in the germline V gene. The chain's CDR3 is CNTGDSRSGQPQHF. DNA of the CDR3: TGCAACACCGGGGACAGTAGGAGCGGGCAGCCACAGCATTTT.

This clonotype was found many times. The genes are TRBV29-1 and TRBJ1-4, with unresolved D. Germline V lookup: CDR1 SQVTM, CDR2 ANQGSEA. V lost 4 bases and J lost 5, with 5 bases in between. This CDR3 is built from 11 residues. The CDR3 loop is CSVGVNEKLFF. The CDR3, as DNA: TGCAGCGTTGGGGTGAATGAAAAACTGTTTTTT.

This rearrangement joins TRBV5-1 to TRBJ1-2; D gene uncertain. The germline V gene encodes CDR1 SGHRS and CDR2 YFSETQ. The length of the CDR3 is 15 residues. V was cut by 6 bases and J by 0 bases, with 15 bases left in between. The CDR3 nucleotides read TGCGCCAGCACCCCCCTCGCCGGGACTAACTATGGCTACACCTTC. Its protein product is CASTPLAGTNYGYTF.

Regarding this clonotype: A much larger clone lies one base from this, so it may be a read error. The CDR3 DNA sequence: TGCGCCAGCAGCTTGGAGCCTAGCTGGTTCACAGATACGCAGTATTTT. Protein product: CASSLEPSWFTDTQYF. The chain joins TRBV5-1 to TRBJ2-3, with D tentatively TRBD2 (5 bases). V was trimmed by 0 bases and J by 2 bases, leaving 13 bases between them. There are 16 residues in the CDR3. The germline V gene has CDR1 SGHRS and CDR2 YFSETQ. The full variable domain, its missing parts supplied by reference TRBV5-1 and TRBJ2-3, is KAGVTQTPRYLIKTRGQQVTLSCSPISGHRSVSWYQQTPGQGLQFLFEYFSETQRNKGNFPGRFSGRQFSNSRSEMNVSTLELGDSALYLCASSLEPSWFTDTQYFGPGTRLTVL.

The V gene is TRBV20-1, the J gene TRBJ2-5; TRBD1 is a possible D gene (6 bases). Germline V lookup: CDR1 DFQATT, CDR2 SNEGSKA (reference sequence). The V end was cut by 3 bases, the J end by 10 bases, with 18 bases between. The CDR3 contains 13 residues. Written as DNA, the CDR3 is TGCAGTGCTAGGGAATCAGGGGTTGGGAACCAGTACTTC. As protein: CSARESGVGNQYF.

This clonotype showed up many times. The J gene is TRBJ2-5, the V gene TRBV4-3; 12 bases match TRBD2. The CDR3 extends over 18 amino acids. The V and J ends lost 0 bases and 0 bases, in that order; junction bases with no gene match: 5. Germline lookup yields CDR1 LGHNA and CDR2 YSLEER. The CDR3 spells CASSQELAGGRDQETQYF. CDR3 bases: TGCGCCAGCAGCCAAGAACTAGCGGGAGGCCGCGACCAAGAGACCCAGTACTTC.

To note about this clonotype: Since a much larger clone is just one base distant, this may be a read error. This likely comes from a read error, as the CDR3 has no conserved phenylalanine or tryptophan at its end. The chain links TRBV12-3 or TRBV12-4 to TRBJ1-2, with D unresolved. The CDR3 spans 14 residues. With 3 bases removed from V and 4 bases from J, the gap between germline ends came to 12 bases. CDR3 amino acids: CASSFQNLGYGYTL. CDR3 nucleotide sequence: TGTGCCAGCAGTTTTCAGAATCTTGGCTATGGCTACACCTTA.